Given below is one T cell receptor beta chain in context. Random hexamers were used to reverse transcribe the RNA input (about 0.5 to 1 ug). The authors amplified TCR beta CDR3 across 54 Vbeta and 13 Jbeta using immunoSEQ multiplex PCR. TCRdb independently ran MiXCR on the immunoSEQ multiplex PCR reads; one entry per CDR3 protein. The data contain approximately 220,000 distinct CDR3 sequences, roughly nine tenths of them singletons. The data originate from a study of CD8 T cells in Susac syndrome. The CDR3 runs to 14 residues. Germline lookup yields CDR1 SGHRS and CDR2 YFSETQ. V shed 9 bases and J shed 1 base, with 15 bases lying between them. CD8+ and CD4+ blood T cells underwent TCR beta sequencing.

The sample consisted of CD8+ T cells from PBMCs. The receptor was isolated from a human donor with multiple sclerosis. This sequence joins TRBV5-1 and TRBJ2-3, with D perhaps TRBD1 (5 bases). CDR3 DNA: TGCGCCACCCAGCCGACAGAAGGCACAGATACGCAGTATTTT. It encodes CATQPTEGTDTQYF.